The present T cell receptor beta chain was sequenced within a study of cytomegalovirus exposure and HLA in healthy donors. Study conclusions and caveats: CMV serostatus was the only immune exposure information that was available.

Germline V gene lookup returns CDR1 MDHEN and CDR2 SYDVKM. V lost 6 bases to trimming and J lost 4 bases; unmatched junction nucleotides: 12. The CDR3 contains 16 residues. PCR employed 60 Vbeta and 13 Jbeta primers. Sequencing was performed with immunoSEQ multiplex PCR; in TCRdb, only in-frame clones are kept and a portion is missing. The sample lists tens of thousands of clones; approximately 80% were seen once. Healthy individuals who donated bone marrow served as the donors. In regard to this clone: Its antigen is not known.

This clonotype was sampled from a man between 18 and 29 years old in good health and CMV-seronegative. J is TRBJ1-5 and V is TRBV28; 7 bases align to TRBD1. The sample comprised PBMCs. CDR3 region: CASRPQTDRENQPQHF. The CDR3 nucleotides read TGTGCCAGCAGGCCACAAACCGACAGGGAGAATCAGCCCCAGCATTTT. Using reference TRBV28 and TRBJ1-5 for the parts outside the CDR3, the full variable domain is DVKVTQSSRYLVKRTGEKVFLECVQDMDHENMFWYRQDPGLGLRLIYFSYDVKMKEKGDIPEGYSVSREKKERFSLILESASTNQTSMYLCASRPQTDRENQPQHFGDGTRLSIL.